The TCR beta chain described here comes from a study of T cell changes during pregnancy in multiple sclerosis. Data came from immunoSEQ multiplex PCR; TCRdb stores just in-frame clones and leaves some out. The repertoire includes 60,000 to 70,000 clones, roughly 89% of them detected once, and 1.1% to 1.5% sits in the top ten. CDR3 length: 15 residues. Trimming took 4 bases from V and 0 from J, leaving 11 bases between them. Germline V gene data show CDR1 as SGHRS and CDR2 as YFSETQ. Source: peripheral blood, taken in the third trimester of pregnancy. This sequence was found in a female donor in good health, enrolled as a control in a pregnancy study. The chain couples TRBV5-1 to TRBJ1-3, with D uncertain. The CDR3 nucleotides are TGCGCCAGCAGCCCCGACTTTAGCTCTGGAAACACCATATATTTT. This gives the protein CASSPDFSSGNTIYF.